This TCR beta chain was profiled in a study of OX40 agonist ivuxolimab in advanced cancers. Study in general: Ivuxolimab, an agonist antibody against OX40 (CD134), was given to patients. Patients were treated with intravenous ivuxolimab, dosed at 0.01 to 10 mg/kg and infused every 2 weeks.

Clones were read by immunoSEQ multiplex PCR, and TCRdb kept only the in-frame ones, dropping some. The sample carries around 70,000 clones, roughly 86% recorded once. A history of autoimmune disease or systemic immunosuppression excluded patients. Note on this clone: The antigen is undetermined.

J was trimmed by 4 bases and V by 3 bases; bases with no gene match: 3. CDR3 length: 15 residues. CDR1 MNHNS and CDR2 SASEGT come from the germline V gene. Broader study findings: Mean expanded clone counts were higher in CD8+ than CD4+ T cells.

The material sequenced was CD4+ or CD8+ T cells sorted from blood, taken in a trial of the OX40 agonist ivuxolimab. The chain carries TRBV6-1 and TRBJ2-3; 11 bases fit TRBD2. This clonotype was obtained from an adult with an advanced solid tumor such as melanoma, head and neck, liver or kidney cancer. The CDR3 DNA sequence: TGTGCCAGCAGTGACCATAGCGGGGGGGCAGATACGCAGTATTTT. Protein: CASSDHSGGADTQYF.